This paragraph reports one TCR beta chain. The antigen is undetermined. Version v3.0 of the immunoSEQ assay was performed at survey level. The target of sequencing was roughly 40,000-55,000 T-cell genomes per sample. Sequencing used immunoSEQ multiplex PCR; TCRdb keeps in-frame clones, though not all of them. The sample has roughly 45,000 clones; around 80% are singletons. This entry comes from a study of long-term antiretroviral therapy in people with HIV. Per donor, at least one pre-ART and at least two post-ART PBMC samples were obtained. Participants with HIV, all of them, were treated in the United States. Study outcomes and limitations: Regardless of time point, clones expanded before ART dominated the repertoire.

Sample: unsorted PBMCs, taken 0.8 years after starting antiretroviral therapy. The TCR was taken from a woman in her late teens or twenties with HIV.

CDR3: CATSRGGGGNYNEQFF. The CDR3 DNA reads as TGTGCCACCAGCAGAGGGGGGGGCGGGAACTACAATGAGCAGTTCTTC. The rearrangement joins TRBV15 to TRBJ2-1, with D tentatively TRBD2 (7 bases). The CDR3 contains 16 residues. Per germline, CDR1 LNHNV and CDR2 YYDKDF (reference sequence). V was shortened by 1 base and J by 3 bases, with 13 bases between the two germline ends.